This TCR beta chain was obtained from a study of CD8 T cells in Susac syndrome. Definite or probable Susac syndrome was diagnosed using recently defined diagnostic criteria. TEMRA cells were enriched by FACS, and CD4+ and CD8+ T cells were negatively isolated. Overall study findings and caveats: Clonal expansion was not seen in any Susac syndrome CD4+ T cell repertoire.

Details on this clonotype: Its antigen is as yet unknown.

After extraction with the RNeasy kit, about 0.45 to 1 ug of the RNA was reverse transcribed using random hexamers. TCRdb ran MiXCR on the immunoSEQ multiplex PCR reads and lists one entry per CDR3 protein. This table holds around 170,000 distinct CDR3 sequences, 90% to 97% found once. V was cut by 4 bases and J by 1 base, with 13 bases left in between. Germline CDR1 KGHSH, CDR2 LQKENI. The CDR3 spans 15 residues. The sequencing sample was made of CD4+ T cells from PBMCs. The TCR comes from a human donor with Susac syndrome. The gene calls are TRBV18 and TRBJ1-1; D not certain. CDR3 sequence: CASSREAGSNTEAFF. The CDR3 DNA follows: TGTGCCAGCTCACGGGAGGCGGGCTCGAACACTGAAGCTTTCTTT.